Sequencing of this T cell receptor (beta chain) was carried out in a study of OX40 agonist ivuxolimab in advanced cancers. Only in-frame clones appear in the TCRdb table, and some are missing; sequencing was by immunoSEQ multiplex PCR. The data show roughly 50,000 clones, 85% to 90% seen once. Trimming pared 1 base from V and 0 bases from J, leaving 9 bases between. Germline V gene lookup returns CDR1 GTSNPN and CDR2 SVGIG (reference sequence). The CDR3 has 14 residues. This sequence joins TRBV30 and TRBJ1-1, with D hard to call. This receptor was obtained from an adult with an advanced solid tumor such as melanoma, head and neck, liver or kidney cancer. Sequencing was performed on CD4+ or CD8+ T cells sorted from blood, taken in a trial of the OX40 agonist ivuxolimab. This CDR3 is CAWSEGTLNTEAFF. CDR3 DNA sequence: TGTGCCTGGAGTGAGGGCACCCTGAACACTGAAGCTTTCTTT.